Below, 3 T cell receptor beta chains from the same sample are listed, as sequenced in a study of long-term antiretroviral therapy in people with HIV. Sequencing used immunoSEQ v3.0 at survey level. Sequencing was performed with immunoSEQ multiplex PCR; in TCRdb, only in-frame clones are kept and a portion is missing. The table lists about 17,000 clones, more than 65% of them singletons, with around 8% in the top ten. The starting material was unsorted PBMCs, obtained at the start of antiretroviral therapy. The receptors come from a man aged 30 to 39 with HIV.

The gene calls are TRBV9 and TRBJ1-6; perhaps TRBD1 as D (6 bases). This CDR3 has 16 residues. Trimming took off 3 bases at V and 7 bases at J, with 17 bases between the two ends. Germline CDR1 reads SGDLS; CDR2 reads YYNGEE. The CDR3 reads CASSARGAYGNSPLHF. The CDR3 DNA reads TGTGCCAGCAGCGCCCGGGGGGCTTATGGGAATTCACCCCTCCACTTT. The variable domain in full, with the rest retrieved from reference TRBV9 and TRBJ1-6, is DSGVTQTPKHLITATGQRVTLRCSPRSGDLSVYWYQQSLDQGLQFLIQYYNGEERAKGNILERFSAQQFPDLHSELNLSSLELGDSALYFCASSARGAYGNSPLHFGNGTRLTVT.

The CDR3 nucleotides read TGCGCCAGCAGCCAAGATCCGGCGAACAGGGGAAACACTGAAGCTTTCTTT. Its protein product is CASSQDPANRGNTEAFF. The rearrangement links TRBV4-1 to TRBJ1-1, with 7 bases fitting TRBD1. The CDR3 extends over 17 amino acids. Germline V CDR1 and CDR2: MGHRA, YSYEKL. V lost 0 bases, J lost 2 bases, and 9 bases stayed unmatched.

V and J are TRBV30 and TRBJ2-1; 9 nucleotides match TRBD2. The junction had 3 bases not matched to a gene; V was cut back by 4 bases and J by 2 bases. Germline CDR1 reads GTSNPN; CDR2 reads SVGIG (reference sequence). The CDR3 runs to 14 residues. Here the CDR3 reads CAWMAGGPYNEQFF. The DNA for the CDR3 is TGTGCCTGGATGGCGGGAGGGCCCTACAATGAGCAGTTCTTC. Full variable domain (remainder filled in from reference TRBV30 and TRBJ2-1): SQTIHQWPATLVQPVGSPLSLECTVEGTSNPNLYWYRQAAGRGLQLLFYSVGIGQISSEVPQNLSASRPQDRQFILSSKKLLLSDSGFYLCAWMAGGPYNEQFFGPGTRLTVL.